The source of this T cell receptor beta chain is a study of cytomegalovirus exposure and HLA in healthy donors. Comments on this clone: The antigen is undetermined.

Both 60 Vbeta primers and 13 Jbeta primers went into the PCR. TCRdb's copy holds only in-frame clones and misses some; the assay was immunoSEQ multiplex PCR. Among 65,000 to 85,000 clones listed, 65% to 70% were seen once. The study's findings and limits: Within a later analysis, the majority of CMV-associated TCR beta chains appeared HLA-restricted. When the data were analyzed later, several of the most significant clusters appeared to be linked to common viral pathogens. V- and J-gene trimming in TCR beta was tied to a missense DCLRE1C variant by an analysis performed later.

V dropped 4 bases and J dropped 1 base, with 8 bases sitting between them. This CDR3 comprises 13 residues. Germline CDR1 and CDR2: SGHRS and YFSETQ. The sequenced material came from PBMCs. The genes are TRBV5-1 and TRBJ1-1; D perhaps matches TRBD1 (5 bases). The TCR comes from a male donor in good health and CMV-seropositive. CDR3 in DNA: TGCGCCAGCAGCCCCACAGGGAACACTGAAGCTTTCTTT. Encoded protein: CASSPTGNTEAFF.